Presented here are 4 T cell receptor beta chains from one specimen sequenced in a study of cytomegalovirus exposure and HLA in healthy donors (dated by TCRdb to the late 2010s). The receptor library was made with the immunoSEQ multiplex PCR assay. The multiplex PCR relied on a mix of 60 forward primers for TCR Vbeta segments and 13 reverse primers for TCR Jbeta segments. TCRdb obtained this table from immuneACCESS and retained in-frame rearrangements with V and J assigned. These tables miss some clones; where compared with another copy, unresolved V genes account for less than half of the shortfall, and the remainder is unexplained. The sample contains 130,000 to 150,000 clones, roughly three quarters of them found a single time. Of the sample, about 5.3% is held by the ten largest clones. Source material: PBMCs. These receptor sequences come from a woman between 45 and 65 years old in good health and CMV-seronegative.

This clone has only a few counts. This sequence joins TRBV5-4 and TRBJ2-3; D gene uncertain. This CDR3 has 15 residues. Trimming took off 0 bases at V and 0 bases at J, with 8 bases between the two ends. Germline V gene lookup returns CDR1 SGHNT and CDR2 YYREEE (reference sequence). CDR3 DNA: TGTGCCAGCAGCTTGGCCCCAACTAGCACAGATACGCAGTATTTT. Translating it yields CASSLAPTSTDTQYF.

This chain links TRBV5-6 with TRBJ2-6, with TRBD1 matching over 9 bases. Germline V gene data show CDR1 as SGHDT and CDR2 as YYEEEE. The CDR3 totals 18 residues. After removal of 3 bases from V and 1 base from J, the junction contained 8 bases not matched to a gene. In DNA form, the CDR3 reads TGTGCCAGCAGCTCCCTTTTTGACAGGGGGTCTGGGGCCAACGTCCTGACTTTC. Residues: CASSSLFDRGSGANVLTF.

The chain joins TRBV11-2 to TRBJ1-6, with 7 bases matching TRBD1. Per germline, CDR1 SGHAT and CDR2 FQNNGV. The V gene end was trimmed by 5 bases and the J gene end by 6 bases; junction bases not matched to a gene: 7. This CDR3 contains 15 residues. CDR3 region: CASSHGTAGNSPLHF. CDR3 sequence (DNA): TGTGCCAGCAGCCACGGGACAGCCGGTAATTCACCCCTCCACTTT.

J is TRBJ1-2 and V is TRBV30; D gene unclear. Germline values: CDR1 GTSNPN, CDR2 SVGIG (reference sequence). With 0 bases removed from V and 2 bases from J, the gap between germline ends came to 7 bases. This CDR3 is built from 13 residues. CDR3 in amino acids: CAWSVSENYGYTF. DNA for the CDR3: TGTGCCTGGAGTGTTTCCGAGAACTATGGCTACACCTTC.